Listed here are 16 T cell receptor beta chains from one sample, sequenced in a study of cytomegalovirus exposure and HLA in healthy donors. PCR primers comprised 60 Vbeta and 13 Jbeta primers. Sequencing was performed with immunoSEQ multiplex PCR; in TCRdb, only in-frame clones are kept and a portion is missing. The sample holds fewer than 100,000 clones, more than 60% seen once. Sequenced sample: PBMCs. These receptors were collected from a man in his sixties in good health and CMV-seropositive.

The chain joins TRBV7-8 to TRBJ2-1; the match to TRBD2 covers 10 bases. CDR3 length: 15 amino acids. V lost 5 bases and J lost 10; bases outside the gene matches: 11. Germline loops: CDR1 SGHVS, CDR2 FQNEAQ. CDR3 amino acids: CASSPQRGGREEQFF. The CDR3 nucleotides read TGTGCCAGCAGCCCCCAGCGGGGGGGCCGGGAGGAGCAGTTCTTC.

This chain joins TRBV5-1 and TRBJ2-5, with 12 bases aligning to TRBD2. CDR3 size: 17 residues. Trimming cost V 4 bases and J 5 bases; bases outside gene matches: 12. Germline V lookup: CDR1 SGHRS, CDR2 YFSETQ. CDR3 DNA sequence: TGCGCCAGCAGCGGAGGACTAGCGGGGACGGGGGGGGAGACCCAGTACTTC. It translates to CASSGGLAGTGGETQYF.

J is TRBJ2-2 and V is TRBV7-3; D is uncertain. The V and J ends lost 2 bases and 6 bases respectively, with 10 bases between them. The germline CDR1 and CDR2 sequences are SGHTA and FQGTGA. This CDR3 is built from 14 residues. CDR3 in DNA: TGTGCCAGCAGCTTAGAGTTCTCGGCCGGGGAGCTGTTTTTT. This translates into CASSLEFSAGELFF.

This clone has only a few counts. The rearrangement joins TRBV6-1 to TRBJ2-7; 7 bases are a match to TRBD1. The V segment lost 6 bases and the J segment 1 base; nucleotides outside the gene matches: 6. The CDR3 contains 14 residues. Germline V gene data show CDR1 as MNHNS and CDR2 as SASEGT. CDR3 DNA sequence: TGTGCCAGCAGGGTGACAGGGTGGTCCTACGAGCAGTACTTC. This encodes CASRVTGWSYEQYF.

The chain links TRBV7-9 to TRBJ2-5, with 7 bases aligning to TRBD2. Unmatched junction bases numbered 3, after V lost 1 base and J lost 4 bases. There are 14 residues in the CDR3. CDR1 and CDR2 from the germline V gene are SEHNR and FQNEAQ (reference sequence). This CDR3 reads CASSLGIAGETQYF. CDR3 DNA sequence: TGTGCCAGCAGCTTAGGGATAGCGGGAGAGACCCAGTACTTC.

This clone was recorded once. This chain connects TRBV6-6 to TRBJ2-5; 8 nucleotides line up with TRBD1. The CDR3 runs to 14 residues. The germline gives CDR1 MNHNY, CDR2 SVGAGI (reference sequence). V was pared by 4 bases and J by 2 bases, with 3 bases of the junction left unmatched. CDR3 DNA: TGTGCCAGCAGTTTCGGACAGGGACAAGAGACCCAGTACTTC. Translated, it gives CASSFGQGQETQYF.

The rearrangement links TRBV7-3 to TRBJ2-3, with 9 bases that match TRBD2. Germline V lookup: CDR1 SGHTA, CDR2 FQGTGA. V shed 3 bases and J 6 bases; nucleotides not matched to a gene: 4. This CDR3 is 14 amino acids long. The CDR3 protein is CASSFQRGADTQYF. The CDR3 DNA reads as TGTGCCAGCAGCTTCCAGCGGGGGGCGGATACGCAGTATTTT.

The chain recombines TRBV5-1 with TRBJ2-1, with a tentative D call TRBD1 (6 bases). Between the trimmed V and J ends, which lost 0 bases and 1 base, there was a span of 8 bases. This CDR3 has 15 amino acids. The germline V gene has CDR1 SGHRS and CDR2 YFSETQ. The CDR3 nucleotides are TGCGCCAGCAGCTTGGCTGGACAGTCCTACAATGAGCAGTTCTTC. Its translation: CASSLAGQSYNEQFF. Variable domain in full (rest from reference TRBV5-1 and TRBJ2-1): KAGVTQTPRYLIKTRGQQVTLSCSPISGHRSVSWYQQTPGQGLQFLFEYFSETQRNKGNFPGRFSGRQFSNSRSEMNVSTLELGDSALYLCASSLAGQSYNEQFFGPGTRLTVL.

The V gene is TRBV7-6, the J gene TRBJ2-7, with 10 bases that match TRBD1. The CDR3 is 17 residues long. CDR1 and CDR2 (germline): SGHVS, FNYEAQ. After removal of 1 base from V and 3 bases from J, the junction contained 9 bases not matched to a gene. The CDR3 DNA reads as TGTGCCAGCAGCTTAGATGGGACAGGGGCTGAAAACTACGAGCAGTACTTC. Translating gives CASSLDGTGAENYEQYF. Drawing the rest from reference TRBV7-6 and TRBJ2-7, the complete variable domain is GAGVSQSPRYKVTKRGQDVALRCDPISGHVSLYWYRQALGQGPEFLTYFNYEAQQDKSGLPNDRFSAERPEGSISTLTIQRTEQRDSAMYRCASSLDGTGAENYEQYFGPGTRLTVT.

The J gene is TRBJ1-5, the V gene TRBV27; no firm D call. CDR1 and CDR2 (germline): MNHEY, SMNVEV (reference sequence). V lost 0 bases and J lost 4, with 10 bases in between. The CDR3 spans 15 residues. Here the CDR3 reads CASSLSGSLNQPQHF. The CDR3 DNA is TGTGCCAGCAGTTTATCAGGGAGCCTTAATCAGCCCCAGCATTTT.

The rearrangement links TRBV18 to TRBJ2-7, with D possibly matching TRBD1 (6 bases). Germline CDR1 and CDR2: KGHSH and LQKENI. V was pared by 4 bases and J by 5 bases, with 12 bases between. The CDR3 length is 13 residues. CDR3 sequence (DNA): TGTGCCAGCTCACGTAACAGGGCGGACGAGCAGTACTTC. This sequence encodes CASSRNRADEQYF.

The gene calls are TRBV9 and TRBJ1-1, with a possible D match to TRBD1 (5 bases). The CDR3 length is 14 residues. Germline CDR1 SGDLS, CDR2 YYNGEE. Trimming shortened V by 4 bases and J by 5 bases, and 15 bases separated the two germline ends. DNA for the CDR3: TGTGCCAGCAGCCCATCCCCGGGACTAACTGAAGCTTTCTTT. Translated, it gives CASSPSPGLTEAFF.

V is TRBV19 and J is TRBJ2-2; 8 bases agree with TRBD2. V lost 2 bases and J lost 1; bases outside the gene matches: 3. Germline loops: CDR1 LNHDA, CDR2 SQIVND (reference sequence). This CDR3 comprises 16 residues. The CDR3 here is CASSIKAGVNTGELFF. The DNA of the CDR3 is TGTGCCAGTAGTATAAAAGCGGGGGTGAACACCGGGGAGCTGTTTTTT. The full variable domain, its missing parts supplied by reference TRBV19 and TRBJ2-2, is DGGITQSPKYLFRKEGQNVTLSCEQNLNHDAMYWYRQDPGQGLRLIYYSQIVNDFQKGDIAEGYSVSREKKESFPLTVTSAQKNPTAFYLCASSIKAGVNTGELFFGEGSRLTVL.

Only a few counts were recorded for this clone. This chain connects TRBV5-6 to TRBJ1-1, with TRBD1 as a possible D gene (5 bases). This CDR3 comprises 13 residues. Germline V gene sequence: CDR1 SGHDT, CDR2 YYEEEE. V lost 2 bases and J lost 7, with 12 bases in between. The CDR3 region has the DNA TGTGCCAGCAGCTTAATCCAGGGAGGTGAAGCTTTCTTT. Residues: CASSLIQGGEAFF.

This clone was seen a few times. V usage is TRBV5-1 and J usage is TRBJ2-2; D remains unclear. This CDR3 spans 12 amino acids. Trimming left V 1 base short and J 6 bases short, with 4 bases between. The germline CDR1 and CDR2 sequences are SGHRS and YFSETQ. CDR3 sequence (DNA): TGCGCCAGCAGCTTGTATCCCGGGGAGCTGTTTTTT. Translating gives CASSLYPGELFF.

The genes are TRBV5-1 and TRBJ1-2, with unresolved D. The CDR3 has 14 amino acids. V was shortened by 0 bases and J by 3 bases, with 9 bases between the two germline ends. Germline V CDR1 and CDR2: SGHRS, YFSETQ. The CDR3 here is CASSLEERYYGYTF. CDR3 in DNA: TGCGCCAGCAGCTTGGAAGAGAGATACTATGGCTACACCTTC.